These 29 T cell receptor beta chains were all obtained from the same sample, sequenced in a study of blood T cell repertoires in COVID-19. Measured with immunoSEQ multiplex PCR; TCRdb has only the in-frame clones, and not every one. The sample includes about 240,000 clones, about four fifths of them seen just once. Sequencing was carried out using peripheral blood. The receptors originated from a man aged 30 to 45 who had recovered from COVID-19.

J is TRBJ2-5 and V is TRBV5-1; 8 bases map to TRBD1. The CDR3 is made up of 15 amino acids. Germline V lookup: CDR1 SGHRS, CDR2 YFSETQ. Trimming cost V 4 bases and J 4 bases; bases outside gene matches: 9. CDR3 DNA: TGCGCCAGCAGCCCAGGACAGGGAAGAGGAGAGACCCAGTACTTC. This codes for CASSPGQGRGETQYF.

The CDR3 reads CASRRTGTPEAFF. The CDR3 DNA reads as TGTGCCAGCAGACGAACAGGTACTCCTGAAGCTTTCTTT. The chain uses TRBV4-2 and TRBJ1-1; the D gene is possibly TRBD1 (5 bases). CDR3 length: 13 residues. The germline gives CDR1 LGHNA, CDR2 YNFKEQ. V shed 6 bases and J shed 6 bases, with 14 bases lying between them.

The CDR3 here is CASSPRTGGGGYTF. In DNA form, the CDR3 reads TGTGCCAGCAGCCCTCGGACGGGGGGAGGTGGCTACACCTTC. The V gene is TRBV14, the J gene TRBJ1-2, with a possible D match to TRBD1 (5 bases). The V gene's germline CDR1 is SGHDN and CDR2 FVKESK. CDR3 length: 14 residues. Trimming pared 4 bases from V and 7 bases from J, leaving 16 bases between. The full variable domain, in which reference TRBV14 and TRBJ1-2 provide the parts outside the CDR3, is EAGVTQFPSHSVIEKGQTVTLRCDPISGHDNLYWYRRVMGKEIKFLLHFVKESKQDESGMPNNRFLAERTGGTYSTLKVQPAELEDSGVYFCASSPRTGGGGYTFGSGTRLTVV.

This clone was counted once. The CDR3 DNA follows: TGTGCCAGCAGCCCAGGGACAGGGAACCAAGAGACCCAGTACTTC. Protein: CASSPGTGNQETQYF. The chain has TRBV27 and TRBJ2-5; 9 nucleotides align to TRBD1. Trimming at V came to 6 bases and at J to 0 bases, leaving 5 bases not matched to a gene. CDR3 length: 15 amino acids. The germline gives CDR1 MNHEY, CDR2 SMNVEV (reference sequence).

The chain uses TRBV7-5 and TRBJ2-7; the table's TRBD1 call for D was not verified on the DNA. TRBV7-5 is assigned pseudogene status. This CDR3 comprises 14 residues. The CDR3 DNA follows: TGTGTCAGAAGCCCAGAGGACAACCGCTACGAGCAGTACGTC. This codes for CVRSPEDNRYEQYV.

J is TRBJ2-3 and V is TRBV29-1, with D maybe TRBD1 (5 bases). The CDR3 covers 12 residues. CDR1 and CDR2 (germline): SQVTM, ANQGSEA. Between the trimmed V and J ends, which lost 3 bases and 7 bases, there was a span of 11 bases. CDR3 amino acids: CSVDLQGNTQYF. For the CDR3, the DNA is TGCAGCGTTGATCTGCAGGGAAATACGCAGTATTTT.

This clone was recorded only once. The chain couples TRBV28 to TRBJ1-2; D is uncertain. This CDR3 has 12 residues. V dropped 6 bases and J dropped 4 bases, with 9 bases sitting between them. Germline loops: CDR1 MDHEN, CDR2 SYDVKM. The CDR3 bases are TGTGCCAGCAGCCCCGGGAGCTATGGCTACACCTTC. Translating gives CASSPGSYGYTF.

In this sample, this clone turned up once. This chain links TRBV7-9 with TRBJ2-1; the match to TRBD2 covers 9 bases. The CDR3 length is 15 residues. The junction had 2 bases not matched to a gene; V was cut back by 1 base and J by 4 bases. Germline values: CDR1 SEHNR, CDR2 FQNEAQ (reference sequence). CDR3 sequence reads: CASSLDSGGYNEQFF. The CDR3 DNA sequence: TGTGCCAGCAGCTTAGATAGCGGGGGATACAATGAGCAGTTCTTC.

To note about this clone: This sample also contains other DNA sequences that code for the same CDR3. This CDR3 reads CASSVGGTDTQYF. DNA for the CDR3: TGTGCCAGCAGCGTCGGGGGCACAGATACGCAGTATTTT. The chain has TRBV9 and TRBJ2-3; D possibly corresponds to TRBD2 (5 bases). There are 13 residues in the CDR3. V lost 2 bases and J lost 1, with 5 bases in between. Germline lookup yields CDR1 SGDLS and CDR2 YYNGEE.

In its sample, this clone was seen a few times. This chain connects TRBV6-5 to TRBJ2-4; 14 nucleotides agree with TRBD2. The CDR3 is 14 residues long. Losses at the gene ends were 4 bases for V and 11 bases for J; bases not matched to a gene: 4. From germline, CDR1 is MNHEY and CDR2 SVGAGI. DNA of the CDR3: TGTGCCAGCAGTTTGACTAGCGGGGGGGAGGTTCAGTACTTC. It codes for CASSLTSGGEVQYF.

The chain recombines TRBV2 with TRBJ2-2; D may be TRBD1 (6 bases). The germline CDR1 and CDR2 sequences are SNHLY and FYNNEI. V lost 6 bases to trimming and J lost 0 bases, with 8 bases between them. CDR3 length: 14 residues. The DNA for the CDR3 is TGTGCCAGCAGCCGGACAGCGAACACCGGGGAGCTGTTTTTT. It translates to CASSRTANTGELFF.

The J gene is TRBJ1-1, the V gene TRBV27; 7 positions agree with TRBD1. Germline loops: CDR1 MNHEY, CDR2 SMNVEV (reference sequence). Trimming at V came to 6 bases and at J to 4 bases, leaving 14 bases not matched to a gene. The CDR3 contains 16 residues. The CDR3 nucleotides are TGTGCCAGCAGCCCCTGGGCAGGGGGTTACGGCACTGAAGCTTTCTTT. This gives the protein CASSPWAGGYGTEAFF.

The chain joins TRBV27 to TRBJ1-2; 8 positions match TRBD1. Germline V gene lookup returns CDR1 MNHEY and CDR2 SMNVEV (reference sequence). There are 15 residues in the CDR3. V lost 3 bases, J lost 8 bases, and 11 bases stayed unmatched. CDR3 in DNA: TGTGCCAGCAGTTTGTTAGGGCAGGGGGCGCGAGGCTACACCTTC. This sequence encodes CASSLLGQGARGYTF.

The chain joins TRBV7-8 to TRBJ2-2; a possible D gene is TRBD2 (5 bases). Deletions cut 5 bases from V and 0 bases from J, with 16 bases between. The CDR3 totals 17 residues. CDR1 is SGHVS and CDR2 is FQNEAQ in the germline V gene. The CDR3 is CASSPLTRNTNTGELFF. In DNA form, the CDR3 reads TGTGCCAGCAGCCCACTCACTAGGAACACGAACACCGGGGAGCTGTTTTTT.

Only one count was recorded for this clone. The chain employs TRBV6-5 and TRBJ2-1; 8 bases line up with TRBD2. The CDR3 sequence is 13 residues long. The germline V gene encodes CDR1 MNHEY and CDR2 SVGAGI. With V trimmed by 6 bases and J by 4 bases, 2 bases remained unmatched. In DNA form, the CDR3 reads TGTGCCAGCAGGCCTAGCGGGTACAATGAGCAGTTCTTC. Protein: CASRPSGYNEQFF.

The CDR3 bases are TGCAGCGTTTTGCACGCGGGGGGAACTGAAGCTTTCTTT. It encodes CSVLHAGGTEAFF. J is TRBJ1-1 and V is TRBV29-1; TRBD1 might be the D (5 bases). CDR1 is SQVTM, CDR2 ANQGSEA, per germline. V gave up 5 bases and J gave up 5 bases, with 15 bases separating them. The CDR3 covers 13 residues.

The chain uses TRBV6-4 and TRBJ2-1; possible D gene TRBD2, 6 bases. Germline-derived CDR1 and CDR2 are MRHNA and SNTAGT. The CDR3 runs to 16 residues. V was clipped by 0 bases and J by 7 bases, with 16 bases between them. CDR3 sequence reads: CASSDSQGREVNEQFF. Written as DNA, the CDR3 is TGTGCCAGCAGTGACTCTCAAGGCAGGGAGGTTAATGAGCAGTTCTTC.

J is TRBJ2-1 and V is TRBV18; unclear D gene. Germline assignment: CDR1 KGHSH and CDR2 LQKENI. The germline V and J ends were trimmed by 1 base and 0 bases, with 7 bases remaining between them. The CDR3 loop spans 15 amino acids. CDR3 bases: TGTGCCAGCTCACCACTACTGAGCTCCTACAATGAGCAGTTCTTC. Protein product: CASSPLLSSYNEQFF. Full variable domain (outside the CDR3, taken from reference TRBV18 and TRBJ2-1): NAGVMQNPRHLVRRRGQEARLRCSPMKGHSHVYWYRQLPEEGLKFMVYLQKENIIDESGMPKERFSAEFPKEGPSILRIQQVVRGDSAAYFCASSPLLSSYNEQFFGPGTRLTVL.

The chain combines TRBV27 with TRBJ2-7; 8 bases match TRBD1. CDR1 MNHEY and CDR2 SMNVEV come from the germline V gene (reference sequence). The ends lost 7 bases at V and 1 base at J; junction bases unmatched: 12. This CDR3 has 16 amino acids. The CDR3 region is CASKKEGTGFSYEQYV. The CDR3 coding sequence is TGTGCCAGCAAGAAAGAAGGGACAGGCTTTTCCTACGAGCAGTACGTC.

The chain carries TRBV5-8 and TRBJ1-5, with D unresolved. This CDR3 comprises 12 residues. The V gene lost 2 bases and the J gene lost 4 bases, with 4 bases spanning the gap. Looked up from germline, CDR1 is SGHTS and CDR2 is YDEGEE. The CDR3 nucleotides are TGTGCCAGCAGCTTACAAAATCAGCCCCAGCATTTT. Protein sequence: CASSLQNQPQHF.

The chain uses TRBV9 and TRBJ2-5, with a possible D match to TRBD1 (5 bases). Trimming cost V 3 bases and J 5 bases, with 14 bases left between them. The germline CDR1 and CDR2 sequences are SGDLS and YYNGEE. The CDR3 is made up of 14 amino acids. The CDR3 region is CASSEGAGLETQYF. As DNA, the CDR3 is TGTGCCAGCAGCGAAGGGGCAGGTTTGGAGACCCAGTACTTC.

This sequence joins TRBV5-6 and TRBJ1-2, with D unresolved. Germline V gives CDR1 SGHDT, CDR2 YYEEEE. The V and J ends lost 0 bases and 2 bases respectively, with 5 bases between them. This CDR3 has 13 amino acids. The CDR3 protein is CASSLGQNYGYTF. CDR3 coding DNA: TGTGCCAGCAGCTTGGGACAAAACTATGGCTACACCTTC.

This rearrangement joins TRBV6-1 to TRBJ2-5; D is unclear. Germline V lookup: CDR1 MNHNS, CDR2 SASEGT. Trimming cost V 0 bases and J 5 bases, with 4 bases left between them. This CDR3 has 12 residues. CDR3 residues: CASSEAGETQYF. CDR3 coding DNA: TGTGCCAGCAGTGAAGCCGGGGAGACCCAGTACTTC.

The CDR3 region has the DNA TGTGCCAGCAGCCCGAGCGGGAGAGCGAACACCGGGGAGCTGTTTTTT. As protein: CASSPSGRANTGELFF. This rearrangement joins TRBV28 to TRBJ2-2; 8 nucleotides align to TRBD2. Germline V gives CDR1 MDHEN, CDR2 SYDVKM. The CDR3 is 16 amino acids. V gave up 6 bases and J gave up 0 bases; unmatched junction bases: 6.

The rearrangement links TRBV18 to TRBJ1-6; weak D call: TRBD1 (5 bases). Trimming pared 6 bases from V and 5 bases from J, leaving 11 bases between. The CDR3 is 14 residues long. Germline V gene sequence: CDR1 KGHSH, CDR2 LQKENI. This chain's CDR3 is CASSRDSDNSPLHF. CDR3 bases: TGTGCCAGCTCCCGCGACAGCGATAATTCACCCCTCCACTTT.

This clone occurred many times. The chain has TRBV5-6 and TRBJ2-1; 7 positions agree with TRBD1. Germline trimming cut 1 base from V and 4 bases from J; bases unmatched to any gene: 5. The CDR3 runs to 15 residues. Germline V gene data show CDR1 as SGHDT and CDR2 as YYEEEE. This CDR3 is CASSLRQGEYNEQFF. CDR3 DNA sequence: TGTGCCAGCAGCTTGCGGCAGGGGGAGTACAATGAGCAGTTCTTC. The variable domain in full, with the rest retrieved from reference TRBV5-6 and TRBJ2-1, is DAGVTQSPTHLIKTRGQQVTLRCSPKSGHDTVSWYQQALGQGPQFIFQYYEEEERQRGNFPDRFSGHQFPNYSSELNVNALLLGDSALYLCASSLRQGEYNEQFFGPGTRLTVL.

This clone has more than one count but fewer than ten. The rearrangement links TRBV24-1 to TRBJ2-5; no clear D. The germline V gene has CDR1 KGHDR and CDR2 SFDVKD. V lost 3 bases to trimming and J lost 5 bases, with 3 bases between them. There are 11 residues in the CDR3. The chain's CDR3 is CATSDRETQYF. The CDR3 nucleotides read TGTGCCACCAGTGATCGGGAGACCCAGTACTTC.

The rearrangement joins TRBV5-5 to TRBJ2-7; TRBD2 matches 8 bases. The CDR3 runs to 16 residues. The V and J ends lost 6 bases and 0 bases, in that order; junction bases with no gene match: 11. The germline V gene encodes CDR1 SGHKS and CDR2 YYEKEE (reference sequence). The CDR3 coding sequence is TGTGCCAGCAACGGCGGCGGGGGGCATCGCTCCTACGAGCAGTACTTC. Residues: CASNGGGGHRSYEQYF.

The genes are TRBV19 and TRBJ1-2; TRBD1 aligns across 8 bases. Germline assignment: CDR1 LNHDA and CDR2 SQIVND (reference sequence). Trimming took 4 bases from V and 5 from J; bases not matched to a gene: 9. The CDR3 has 15 amino acids. For the CDR3, the DNA is TGTGCCAGTAGTACCCCGGGACAGGTTGGGTATGGCTACACCTTC. It is translated as CASSTPGQVGYGYTF.